Presented here are 17 T cell receptor beta chains from one specimen sequenced in a study of T-cell memory formation after mild COVID-19 (dated by TCRdb to about 2021). Library method: 5' RACE. Instrument used: Illumina NovaSeq 6000. TCRdb applied fastp at Q25 and MiXCR to the public reads, then kept only in-frame beta chains. Here each entry gathers all rows of one CDR3 protein and keeps the most common genes and DNA. Recorded for this sample are 200,000 to 300,000 distinct CDR3 sequences; 16% of them occurred a single time. The ten largest clones add up to approximately 20% of the sample. Sequenced: PBMCs or a T cell subset sorted from them (not recorded which). Every receptor here comes from a man between 18 and 29 years old who had mild COVID-19 (a few samples of this study predate the infection). The sample titles of this study are shuffled in the database, so cell type and time point are left out; the donor was told from shared clones.

In its sample, this clonotype was seen many times. The chain is built from TRBV12-3 or TRBV12-4 and TRBJ2-1, with D possibly being TRBD2 (7 bases). The CDR3 spans 14 residues. V lost 0 bases and J 7 bases, leaving 10 bases between the germline ends. The CDR3 loop is CASSLAGGRNEQFF. Here the CDR3 DNA reads TGTGCCAGCAGTTTAGCGGGGGGGCGGAATGAGCAGTTCTTC.

The sample holds a few counts of this clonotype. This sequence joins TRBV5-8 and TRBJ2-5; D might be TRBD2 (6 bases). The germline V gene has CDR1 SGHTS and CDR2 YDEGEE. Trimming removed 3 bases from V and 1 base from J, with 13 bases in between. The CDR3 totals 15 residues. The CDR3 reads CASSYTPGGQETQYF. The CDR3, as DNA: TGTGCCAGCAGCTATACGCCCGGGGGCCAAGAGACCCAGTACTTC.

This clonotype was counted at least ten times. CDR3 amino acids: CAISDIRSSYEQYV. The CDR3 region has the DNA TGTGCCATCAGTGATATCCGCAGCTCCTACGAGCAGTACGTC. The rearrangement joins TRBV10-3 to TRBJ2-7, with D uncertain. V was trimmed by 3 bases and J by 0 bases, leaving 9 bases between them. The CDR3 is made up of 14 amino acids. CDR1 is ENHRY, CDR2 SYGVKD, per germline.

This clonotype was counted between two and nine times. J is TRBJ2-2 and V is TRBV12-3 or TRBV12-4, with D perhaps TRBD1 (6 bases). The ends were cut back, 7 bases at V and 7 bases at J, with 10 bases in the middle. This CDR3 is built from 12 residues. The CDR3 loop reads CASNIRGGELFF. For the CDR3, the DNA is TGTGCCAGCAACATCAGGGGCGGGGAGCTGTTTTTT.

A few counts support this clonotype. The V call is TRBV6-5, the J call TRBJ2-5, with D perhaps matching TRBD1 or TRBD2 (5 bases each). The length of the CDR3 is 14 residues. V was cut by 6 bases and J by 1 base, with 12 bases left in between. CDR1 is MNHEY and CDR2 is SVGAGI in the germline V gene. The CDR3 reads CASSRGLFQETQYF. The CDR3 DNA reads TGTGCCAGCAGCCGGGGCCTATTCCAAGAGACCCAGTACTTC.

Only a few counts were recorded for this clonotype. The V and J genes are TRBV13 and TRBJ2-3; 9 bases fit TRBD1. CDR3 length: 16 residues. CDR1 PRHDT and CDR2 FYEKMQ come from the germline V gene (reference sequence). After removal of 5 bases from V and 0 bases from J, the junction contained 6 bases not matched to a gene. CDR3 nucleotides: TGTGCCAGCAGCGACAGACAGGGGGAGAGCACAGATACGCAGTATTTT. Its translation: CASSDRQGESTDTQYF.

This clonotype was observed a few times. The CDR3 region is CASSRTTNTGELFF. CDR3 sequence (DNA): TGTGCCAGCAGCCGGACAACGAACACCGGGGAGCTGTTTTTT. The chain joins TRBV7-2 to TRBJ2-2; TRBD1 is a possible D gene (5 bases). V dropped 5 bases and J dropped 0 bases, with 7 bases sitting between them. The CDR3 runs to 14 residues. Looked up from germline, CDR1 is SGHTA and CDR2 is FQGNSA.

This clonotype was counted a few times. The gene calls are TRBV10-3 and TRBJ1-1, with a tentative D call TRBD1 (6 bases). Per germline, CDR1 ENHRY and CDR2 SYGVKD. Trimming left V 5 bases short and J 4 bases short, with 11 bases between. The CDR3 is 13 residues long. CDR3 nucleotide sequence: TGTGCCATCAGTTCCCAGGGGAGCACTGAAGCTTTCTTT. The encoded protein is CAISSQGSTEAFF.

This sequence joins TRBV5-1 and TRBJ2-1; D is tentatively TRBD1 or TRBD2 (6 bases each). The CDR3 length is 15 residues. Germline-derived CDR1 and CDR2 are SGHRS and YFSETQ. Deletions cut 1 base from V and 6 bases from J, with 14 bases between. DNA of the CDR3: TGCGCCAGCAGCTTGAGAACGGGGGCGTCCAATGAGCAGTTCTTC. It is translated as CASSLRTGASNEQFF.

This clonotype occurred many times. The V call is TRBV21-1, the J call TRBJ2-3; TRBD1 reflects the table's D call only, with no check against the DNA. TRBV21-1 is assigned pseudogene status. The CDR3 runs to 12 residues. DNA of the CDR3: TGTGCCAGCACAGGGGTCACAGATACGCAGTATTTT. Amino acid sequence: CASTGVTDTQYF.

The rearrangement links TRBV6-5 to TRBJ2-1, with D perhaps matching TRBD1 (5 bases). Germline CDR1 MNHEY, CDR2 SVGAGI. The CDR3 runs to 15 residues. Trimming pared 2 bases from V and 2 bases from J, leaving 10 bases between. The CDR3, as DNA: TGTGCCAGCAGTTACCGACAGCTAACCTACAATGAGCAGTTCTTC. Translation: CASSYRQLTYNEQFF.

The chain joins TRBV4-1 to TRBJ1-6, with 7 bases identical to TRBD1. Germline CDR1 reads MGHRA; CDR2 reads YSYEKL. The CDR3 length is 13 residues. The ends lost 3 bases at V and 9 bases at J; junction bases unmatched: 2. The CDR3 nucleotides are TGCGCCAGCAGCCAGGCAGGGGGTTCACCCCTCCACTTT. This gives the protein CASSQAGGSPLHF.

This chain links TRBV19 with TRBJ2-1; possible D gene TRBD1, 6 bases. The germline gives CDR1 LNHDA, CDR2 SQIVND (reference sequence). V gave up 5 bases and J gave up 4 bases, with 12 bases separating them. This CDR3 contains 14 residues. DNA for the CDR3: TGTGCCAGTAGTCCTCCCAGGGGATACAATGAGCAGTTCTTC. It is translated as CASSPPRGYNEQFF. The full variable domain, its missing parts supplied by reference TRBV19 and TRBJ2-1, is DGGITQSPKYLFRKEGQNVTLSCEQNLNHDAMYWYRQDPGQGLRLIYYSQIVNDFQKGDIAEGYSVSREKKESFPLTVTSAQKNPTAFYLCASSPPRGYNEQFFGPGTRLTVL.

The V gene is TRBV7-9, the J gene TRBJ2-1; perhaps TRBD1 as D (5 bases). Per germline, CDR1 SEHNR and CDR2 FQNEAQ (reference sequence). Trimming left V 5 bases short and J 9 bases short, with 14 bases between. The CDR3 is 13 amino acids. The CDR3 region is CASSTDTGGEQFF. CDR3 nucleotide sequence: TGTGCCAGCAGCACGGACACGGGTGGTGAGCAGTTCTTC.

This clonotype showed up just a few times. The chain is built from TRBV9 and TRBJ1-2; tentatively, D is TRBD1 (5 bases). The CDR3 covers 15 residues. Germline V gives CDR1 SGDLS, CDR2 YYNGEE. The V end was cut by 0 bases, the J end by 5 bases, with 14 bases between. The CDR3 DNA sequence: TGTGCCAGCAGCGTAGCTATAGGGGCCGGGTATGGCTACACCTTC. This sequence encodes CASSVAIGAGYGYTF.

Only a few counts were recorded for this clonotype. As DNA, the CDR3 is TGCAGTGCTCCTGGGAGGCCAGCCGAAGAGACCCAGTACTTC. Its protein is CSAPGRPAEETQYF. V is TRBV20-1 and J is TRBJ2-5; maybe TRBD2 (6 bases). Germline CDR1 and CDR2: DFQATT and SNEGSKA (reference sequence). The CDR3 spans 14 residues. The V end was cut by 5 bases, the J end by 3 bases, with 16 bases between.

This clonotype came up a few times. CDR3 nucleotides: TGTGCCAGCAGCTACCGACAGATAGATACGCAGTATTTT. Its protein product is CASSYRQIDTQYF. The chain employs TRBV11-3 and TRBJ2-3; D is possibly TRBD1 (5 bases). V was clipped by 4 bases and J by 5 bases, with 10 bases between them. Germline loops: CDR1 SGHNT, CDR2 YENEEA. The CDR3 length is 13 residues.